One sample yielded the 15 T cell receptor beta chains listed below, sequenced in a study of T-cell memory formation after mild COVID-19. TCRdb used MiXCR to reprocess the 5' RACE reads, holding one entry per CDR3 protein. The sample carries 300,000 or so distinct CDR3 sequences, roughly 15% recorded once. The sequenced material came from PBMCs or a T cell subset sorted from them (not recorded which). These receptors originate from a man aged 18-30 years who had mild COVID-19 (a few samples of this study predate the infection). Cell type and time point are not known.

This clonotype has a handful of counts. This chain connects TRBV7-9 to TRBJ1-1, with unresolved D. In germline, CDR1 is SEHNR, CDR2 FQNEAQ (reference sequence). This CDR3 is built from 12 residues. Trimming shortened V by 7 bases and J by 1 base, and 7 bases separated the two germline ends. The CDR3 spells CASIGRNTEAFF. CDR3 DNA: TGTGCCAGCATCGGCAGGAACACTGAAGCTTTCTTT.

This chain links TRBV5-1 with TRBJ2-3; tentatively, D is TRBD1 or TRBD2 (6 bases each). Germline loops: CDR1 SGHRS, CDR2 YFSETQ. The CDR3 consists of 15 residues. V lost 4 bases and J lost 0, with 12 bases in between. CDR3 sequence: CASSPWGASTDTQYF. In nucleotides, the CDR3 is TGCGCCAGCAGCCCGTGGGGGGCCAGCACAGATACGCAGTATTTT. The full variable domain, in which reference TRBV5-1 and TRBJ2-3 provide the parts outside the CDR3, is KAGVTQTPRYLIKTRGQQVTLSCSPISGHRSVSWYQQTPGQGLQFLFEYFSETQRNKGNFPGRFSGRQFSNSRSEMNVSTLELGDSALYLCASSPWGASTDTQYFGPGTRLTVL.

This clonotype was seen only a few times. This sequence joins TRBV5-1 and TRBJ2-7; TRBD1 aligns across 9 bases. J was trimmed by 5 bases and V by 4 bases; bases with no gene match: 7. The CDR3 contains 14 residues. The germline V gene encodes CDR1 SGHRS and CDR2 YFSETQ. Here the CDR3 reads CASSPDRGKNEQYF. The CDR3 bases are TGCGCCAGCAGCCCCGACAGGGGGAAGAACGAGCAGTACTTC.

This clonotype appeared many times. This chain joins TRBV15 and TRBJ2-5; D remains unclear. V was pared by 3 bases and J by 3 bases, with 8 bases between. The germline V gene has CDR1 LNHNV and CDR2 YYDKDF (reference sequence). CDR3 length equals 13 residues. Written as DNA, the CDR3 is TGTGCCACCAGCAGGTGGCAAGAAGAGACCCAGTACTTC. Residues: CATSRWQEETQYF.

The rearrangement joins TRBV21-1 to TRBJ2-7; TRBD1, the table's D call, lacks a check against the DNA. TRBV21-1 is marked as a pseudogene. The CDR3 has 13 amino acids. The CDR3: CASGRDRGYEQYV. In nucleotides, the CDR3 is TGTGCCAGCGGAAGGGACAGGGGCTACGAGCAGTACGTC.

The chain uses TRBV5-1 and TRBJ1-2, with no clear D. V was cut by 3 bases and J by 3 bases, with 9 bases left in between. CDR1 is SGHRS and CDR2 is YFSETQ in the germline V gene. The CDR3 has 13 amino acids. DNA for the CDR3: TGCGCCAGCAGCTGGTCCGGGGACTATGGCTACACCTTC. Translation: CASSWSGDYGYTF.

The rearrangement uses TRBV7-2 and TRBJ1-6, with TRBD1 matching over 7 bases. The trim removed 3 bases at V and 8 bases at J, leaving 4 bases unmatched. CDR1 is SGHTA, CDR2 FQGNSA, per germline. The CDR3 runs 14 residues. The CDR3, as DNA: TGTGCCAGCAGCTTCCGGGACAGCCATTCACCCCTCCACTTT. Translation gives CASSFRDSHSPLHF.

This clonotype occurred many times. J is TRBJ1-2 and V is TRBV4-3; D gene uncertain. Germline lookup yields CDR1 LGHNA and CDR2 YSLEER. The CDR3 contains 15 residues. V gave up 1 base and J gave up 9 bases, with 18 bases separating them. The CDR3, as DNA: TGCGCCAGCAGCCAAGGGGGTGGGCCACAAGCTCGCTACACCTTC. It yields the protein CASSQGGGPQARYTF.

This clonotype came up a few times. The chain employs TRBV6-1 and TRBJ2-1; D gene uncertain. Trimming took off 3 bases at V and 2 bases at J, with 14 bases between the two ends. The CDR3 consists of 16 residues. Germline loops: CDR1 MNHNS, CDR2 SASEGT. As DNA, the CDR3 is TGTGCCAGCAGTGAGGGCCAAGGGCCTACCTACAATGAGCAGTTCTTC. Amino acid sequence: CASSEGQGPTYNEQFF.

This chain joins TRBV6-5 and TRBJ2-3, with 7 positions matching TRBD1. The CDR3 is made up of 15 amino acids. Per germline, CDR1 MNHEY and CDR2 SVGAGI. Losses at the gene ends were 5 bases for V and 1 base for J; bases not matched to a gene: 6. CDR3 loop: CASSNDGTGTDTQYF. Here the CDR3 DNA reads TGTGCCAGCAGTAACGATGGGACAGGCACAGATACGCAGTATTTT.

In its sample, this clonotype was seen once. An end of the junction differs from the germline gene, which may be a read error. The CDR3 DNA reads as TGCGCCAGCAGCTTGGGCACCGTGGAGCTGTTTTTT. It specifies CASSLGTVELFF. This chain uses TRBV5-1 with TRBJ2-2; D not certain. The germline V gene has CDR1 SGHRS and CDR2 YFSETQ. The CDR3 extends over 12 amino acids. The full variable domain, completed using reference TRBV5-1 and TRBJ2-2, is KAGVTQTPRYLIKTRGQQVTLSCSPISGHRSVSWYQQTPGQGLQFLFEYFSETQRNKGNFPGRFSGRQFSNSRSEMNVSTLELGDSALYLCASSLGTVELFFGEGSRLTVL.

This clonotype was counted at least ten times. The rearrangement links TRBV24-1 to TRBJ1-4; 7 bases line up with TRBD1. The CDR3 runs to 14 residues. CDR1 and CDR2 from the germline V gene are KGHDR and SFDVKD. The ends lost 8 bases at V and 4 bases at J; junction bases unmatched: 6. The CDR3 loop reads CATTPGQSNEKLFF. In DNA, the CDR3 is TGTGCCACCACCCCGGGACAGAGTAATGAAAAACTGTTTTTT.

The chain couples TRBV7-4 to TRBJ2-3; 13 bases line up with TRBD2. This CDR3 has 20 amino acids. Germline V CDR1 and CDR2: SGHVT, SQSDAQ. J gave up 1 base and V 5 bases, and 15 bases lay outside the gene matches. The CDR3 region is CASSPQRTSGGLRGTDTQYF. The CDR3 bases are TGTGCCAGCAGCCCTCAACGGACTAGCGGGGGCCTCAGGGGCACAGATACGCAGTATTTT.

The chain combines TRBV4-3 with TRBJ2-6; D is ambiguous. Between the trimmed V and J ends, which lost 1 base and 0 bases, there was a span of 16 bases. This CDR3 has 19 amino acids. Germline V gives CDR1 LGHNA, CDR2 YSLEER. The CDR3 loop is CASSQAWAIPSSGANVLTF. The CDR3 DNA reads as TGCGCCAGCAGCCAAGCCTGGGCGATCCCGAGCTCTGGGGCCAACGTCCTGACTTTC.

A few counts support this clonotype. V usage is TRBV6-1 and J usage is TRBJ1-2; no clear D gene. The CDR3 loop spans 13 amino acids. With 1 base removed from V and 8 bases from J, the gap between germline ends came to 11 bases. CDR1 and CDR2 from the germline V gene are MNHNS and SASEGT. The CDR3 spells CASSEVGQGGYTF. The CDR3 region has the DNA TGTGCCAGCAGTGAAGTAGGCCAAGGGGGCTACACCTTC.